A selection of T cell receptor beta chains follows, all from one sample in a study of blood T cells in healthy people across ages. TCRdb itself ran the 5' RACE reads through MiXCR, one entry per CDR3 protein. The data hold 1.5 million to 1.8 million distinct CDR3 sequences, with about 45% observed a single time. Source material: blood. These receptors all come from a woman between 18 and 29 years old in good health. Each CDR3 is given with its conserved first and last residue. The order of the fields is V gene, CDR3 length, clone size, J gene, D gene, CDR3 protein, CDR3 DNA. The D gene is left open where the match is weak. Part of the rows lack a size; the others show once, few, many or a class for expanded clones.

TRBV6-6	12	few	TRBJ1-6	-	CASTQGNSPLHF	TGTGCCAGCACTCAGGGAAATTCACCCCTCCACTTT
TRBV5-1	16	-	TRBJ2-1	-	CASSLFVGGGSNEQFF	TGCGCCAGCAGCTTGTTTGTGGGGGGTGGCTCCAATGAGCAGTTCTTC
TRBV6-2/TRBV6-3	17	-	TRBJ1-5	-	CASSYRELTWLDQPQHF	TGTGCCAGCAGTTATAGGGAACTAACCTGGTTGGATCAGCCCCAGCATTTT
TRBV4-2	16	-	TRBJ2-7	-	CASSQPGRQTTYEQYF	TGTGCCAGCAGCCAACCAGGTAGACAGACAACCTACGAGCAGTACTTC
TRBV20-1	14	-	TRBJ2-3	-	CSARSLSVADTQYF	TGCAGTGCCCGGTCGCTATCAGTCGCAGATACGCAGTATTTT
TRBV6-1	13	-	TRBJ1-6	-	CASSEARQTTLHF	TGTGCCAGCAGTGAGGCTCGACAGACTACCCTCCACTTT
TRBV27	16	-	TRBJ1-1	TRBD1	CASSRETGRMNTEAFF	TGTGCCAGCAGTCGAGAGACAGGGCGCATGAACACTGAAGCTTTCTTT
TRBV29-1	14	few	TRBJ1-3	TRBD1	CSVSDRGSGNTIYF	TGCAGCGTATCGGACAGGGGCAGTGGAAACACCATATATTTT
TRBV7-8	13	-	TRBJ1-5	-	CASSLEQPQPQHF	TGTGCCAGCAGCTTAGAACAGCCCCAGCCCCAGCATTTT
TRBV11-2	16	-	TRBJ2-1	TRBD1	CASSLGVGDSYNEQFF	TGTGCCAGCAGCTTGGGGGTGGGGGACAGCTACAATGAGCAGTTCTTC
TRBV11-2	15	-	TRBJ2-7	TRBD2	CASSSSGIRGLEQYF	TGTGCCAGCAGCTCTAGCGGGATCCGGGGTCTCGAGCAGTACTTC
TRBV20-1	14	-	TRBJ1-1	TRBD1	CSAHQGGGGTEAFF	TGCAGTGCTCACCAGGGGGGGGGTGGAACTGAAGCTTTCTTT
TRBV7-6	16	-	TRBJ2-2	-	CASSSPAGQYTGELFF	TGTGCCAGCAGCTCACCCGCAGGACAGTACACCGGGGAGCTGTTTTTT
TRBV18	14	few	TRBJ2-1	-	CASSPRSESNEQFF	TGTGCCAGCTCACCCCGGTCCGAGTCCAATGAGCAGTTCTTC
TRBV6-5	14	few	TRBJ2-3	-	CASSNTGDSDTQYF	TGTGCCAGCAGTAACACGGGAGATTCAGATACGCAGTATTTT
TRBV2	15	-	TRBJ1-5	-	CASSERAVSNQPQHF	TGTGCCAGCAGTGAAAGGGCAGTAAGCAATCAGCCCCAGCATTTT
TRBV6-5	14	-	TRBJ1-4	-	CASTHRDGSEKLFF	TGTGCCAGCACTCACAGGGATGGAAGTGAAAAACTGTTTTTT
TRBV20-1	12	-	TRBJ1-2	-	CSARGRAPGYTF	TGCAGTGCTAGAGGTCGGGCCCCAGGCTACACCTTC
TRBV29-1	13	few	TRBJ2-7	-	CSVALDISYEQYF	TGCAGCGTTGCCCTAGATATCTCCTACGAGCAGTACTTC